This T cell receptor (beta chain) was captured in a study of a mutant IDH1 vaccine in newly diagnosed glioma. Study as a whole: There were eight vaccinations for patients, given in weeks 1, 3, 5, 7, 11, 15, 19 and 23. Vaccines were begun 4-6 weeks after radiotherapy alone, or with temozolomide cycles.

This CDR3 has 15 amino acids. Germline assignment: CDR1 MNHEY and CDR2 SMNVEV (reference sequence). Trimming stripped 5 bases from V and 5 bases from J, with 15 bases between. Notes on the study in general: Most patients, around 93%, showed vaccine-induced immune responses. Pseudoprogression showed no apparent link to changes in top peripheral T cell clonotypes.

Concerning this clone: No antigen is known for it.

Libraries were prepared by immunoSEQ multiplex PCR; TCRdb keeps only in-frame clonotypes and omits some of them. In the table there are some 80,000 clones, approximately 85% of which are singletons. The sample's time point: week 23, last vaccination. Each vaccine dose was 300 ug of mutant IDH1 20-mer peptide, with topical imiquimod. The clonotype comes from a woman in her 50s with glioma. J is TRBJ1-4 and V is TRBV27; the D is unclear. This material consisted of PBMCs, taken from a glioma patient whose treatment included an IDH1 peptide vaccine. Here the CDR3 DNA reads TGTGCCAGCAGTCCCCTGGTAGGGTGGAATGAAAAACTGTTTTTT. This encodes CASSPLVGWNEKLFF.